This TCR beta chain was retrieved from a study of blood T cell repertoires in COVID-19. Across the study: The origin of the acute and convalescent COVID-19 samples was the United States, Italy and Spain.

Authors' analysis steps: Quantification of nucleated cells was approximated via reference gene primer amplification. Some clones are missing from TCRdb's copy, which holds only in-frame ones; the method was immunoSEQ multiplex PCR. The D gene and trimming were derived from the DNA, and the V and J assignments and clone size from that table. The data contain about 110,000 clones, more than 80% of them singletons. V lost 3 bases, J lost 10 bases, and 12 bases stayed unmatched. Germline assignment: CDR1 LGHDT and CDR2 YNNKEL (reference sequence). This CDR3 comprises 15 residues. The origin of this receptor is a woman aged 55-70 years with acute or convalescent COVID-19. The rearrangement uses TRBV3-1 (or the pseudogene TRBV3-2) and TRBJ2-1, with TRBD2 matching 7 bases. Input material: peripheral blood. The CDR3 spells CASSHLDTGREEQFF. DNA for the CDR3: TGTGCCAGCAGCCACCTCGATACGGGGAGGGAGGAGCAGTTCTTC.